These 4 T cell receptor beta chains were sequenced from one sample in a study of human CD8 memory T cell subsets. UMI-labeled 5' RACE yielded the TCR beta libraries. TCRdb reprocessed the 5' RACE reads; each CDR3 protein has one entry and no DNA is given. Reported are roughly 6,800 distinct CDR3 sequences; the ten largest clones contain approximately 22%. The sequenced material came from CD8+ T cells from PBMCs. The receptor set was obtained from a human donor in good health.

This sequence joins TRBV27 and TRBJ2-1; without DNA, the TCRdb call of TRBD2 cannot be checked. The CDR3 sequence is 13 residues long. Germline V CDR1 and CDR2: MNHEY, SMNVEV (reference sequence). The CDR3 here is CTTSGKPYNEQFF.

This chain uses TRBV11-3 with TRBJ1-5. Germline V gene sequence: CDR1 SGHNT, CDR2 YENEEA. The CDR3 covers 17 residues. The CDR3 here is CASSLWPPDGSNQPQHF. The whole variable domain, filled in from reference TRBV11-3 and TRBJ1-5, reads EAGVVQSPRYKIIEKKQPVAFWCNPISGHNTLYWYLQNLGQGPELLIRYENEEAVDDSQLPKDRFSAERLKGVDSTLKIQPAELGDSAVYLCASSLWPPDGSNQPQHFGDGTRLSIL.

This chain links TRBV5-6 with TRBJ1-1. Germline CDR1 and CDR2: SGHDT and YYEEEE. This CDR3 is built from 13 residues. The CDR3 loop is CASSLAGRTKAFF.

The chain employs TRBV29-1 and TRBJ2-5; the D gene TCRdb calls, TRBD1, cannot be checked with no DNA. Looked up from germline, CDR1 is SQVTM and CDR2 is ANQGSEA. The CDR3 has 13 amino acids. CDR3 protein: CSVSQGRQETQYF.